What follows are 15 T cell receptor beta chains derived from one specimen sequenced in a study of blood T cell repertoires in COVID-19. Clones were sequenced by immunoSEQ multiplex PCR, and TCRdb holds only the in-frame ones, with some missing. In the table there are some 140,000 clones, about 76% of which are singletons. The sample taken for sequencing was peripheral blood. Receptors were obtained from a woman aged 70 to 79 with COVID-19, enrolled during active disease.

CDR3 protein: CASRRVSQGTQYF. CDR3 coding DNA: TGTGCCAGCAGGAGGGTTTCACAGGGTACGCAGTATTTT. The chain has TRBV6-5 and TRBJ2-3; tentative D call: TRBD1 (6 bases). V was trimmed by 6 bases and J by 8 bases, leaving 15 bases between them. Germline CDR1 and CDR2: MNHEY and SVGAGI. CDR3 size: 13 residues.

In its sample, this clone was seen a few times. V usage is TRBV28 and J usage is TRBJ1-1; weak D call: TRBD1 (5 bases). The V and J ends lost 5 bases and 8 bases respectively, with 9 bases between them. Germline lookup yields CDR1 MDHEN and CDR2 SYDVKM. CDR3 length: 11 amino acids. The CDR3 DNA is TGTGCCAGCAGTACTTGGACAGAAGCTTTCTTT. It translates to CASSTWTEAFF. Looking up the rest from reference TRBV28 and TRBJ1-1 gives the full variable domain: DVKVTQSSRYLVKRTGEKVFLECVQDMDHENMFWYRQDPGLGLRLIYFSYDVKMKEKGDIPEGYSVSREKKERFSLILESASTNQTSMYLCASSTWTEAFFGQGTRLTVV.

This clone appeared a few times. The genes are TRBV2 and TRBJ2-6; TRBD1 agrees at 7 bases. J was trimmed by 9 bases and V by 6 bases; bases with no gene match: 11. The CDR3 is 15 amino acids. Germline loops: CDR1 SNHLY, CDR2 FYNNEI. The CDR3 protein is CASSEGTGQVNVLTF. CDR3 in DNA: TGTGCCAGCAGCGAGGGGACCGGACAGGTCAACGTCCTGACTTTC.

The V call is TRBV6-4, the J call TRBJ2-3; TRBD1 matches 7 bases. The junction had 3 bases not matched to a gene; V was cut back by 0 bases and J by 0 bases. Germline CDR1 MRHNA, CDR2 SNTAGT. The length of the CDR3 is 16 residues. The DNA for the CDR3 is TGTGCCAGCAGTGACTCGCCGGGACAGAGCACAGATACGCAGTATTTT. It specifies CASSDSPGQSTDTQYF.

V usage is TRBV5-6 and J usage is TRBJ1-4; D possibly corresponds to TRBD1 (5 bases). CDR3 length: 17 amino acids. CDR1 and CDR2 (germline): SGHDT, YYEEEE. Trimming cost V 4 bases and J 5 bases, with 21 bases left between them. Here the CDR3 reads CASSPTTRVTANEKLFF. CDR3 nucleotides: TGTGCCAGCAGCCCTACTACCAGGGTAACAGCCAATGAAAAACTGTTTTTT.

In its sample, this clone was seen many times. The chain combines TRBV9 with TRBJ2-1; 11 positions match TRBD2. The CDR3 length is 17 residues. Trimming at V came to 0 bases and at J to 2 bases, leaving 4 bases not matched to a gene. Germline V gene lookup returns CDR1 SGDLS and CDR2 YYNGEE. The CDR3 protein is CASSVARLAGTYNEQFF. Here the CDR3 DNA reads TGTGCCAGCAGCGTAGCCCGACTAGCGGGGACCTACAATGAGCAGTTCTTC.

The gene calls are TRBV5-8 and TRBJ1-1, with D maybe TRBD1 (5 bases). The CDR3 loop spans 14 amino acids. CDR1 and CDR2 from the germline V gene are SGHTS and YDEGEE. V was cut by 2 bases and J by 6 bases, with 14 bases left in between. The CDR3: CASSFVRVGSEAFF. In nucleotides, the CDR3 is TGTGCCAGCAGCTTTGTCAGGGTCGGATCTGAAGCTTTCTTT.

V gene TRBV7-9 combines with J gene TRBJ1-2; D unresolved. Germline V gene lookup returns CDR1 SEHNR and CDR2 FQNEAQ (reference sequence). Trimming cost V 11 bases and J 7 bases, with 20 bases left between them. The CDR3 is 13 amino acids. CDR3 sequence (DNA): TGTGCCCTAGACACCCTTCGAGGGCGTGGCTACACCTTC. Its protein is CALDTLRGRGYTF.

The chain recombines TRBV30 with TRBJ1-3; D not resolved. Trimming removed 2 bases from V and 0 bases from J, with 11 bases in between. CDR1 is GTSNPN, CDR2 SVGIG, per germline (reference sequence). CDR3 size: 15 residues. The CDR3 nucleotides read TGTGCCTGGAGTCTGGGCACTCTCTCTGGAAACACCATATATTTT. Amino acids: CAWSLGTLSGNTIYF. Using reference TRBV30 and TRBJ1-3 for the parts outside the CDR3, the full variable domain is SQTIHQWPATLVQPVGSPLSLECTVEGTSNPNLYWYRQAAGRGLQLLFYSVGIGQISSEVPQNLSASRPQDRQFILSSKKLLLSDSGFYLCAWSLGTLSGNTIYFGEGSWLTVV.

This clone was found a few times. CDR3 nucleotide sequence: TGCGCCAGCAGTGAGGGGCATTTTGGAAACACCATATATTTT. It encodes CASSEGHFGNTIYF. The rearrangement uses TRBV10-1 and TRBJ1-3, with D unresolved. The germline CDR1 and CDR2 sequences are WNHNN and SYGVQD (reference sequence). The ends were cut back, 2 bases at V and 3 bases at J, with 8 bases in the middle. CDR3 length: 14 amino acids.

Concerning this clone: The junction shows a germline mismatch at one end, possibly a read error. The chain has TRBV5-1 and TRBJ1-6; 10 bases map to TRBD1. CDR1 is SGHRS, CDR2 YFSETQ, per germline. The CDR3 extends over 15 amino acids. CDR3 sequence (DNA): TGCGCCAGCAGGTTGGCCGGGACAGGGGTTTCACCCCTCCACTTT. It yields the protein CASRLAGTGVSPLHF. Filled out from reference TRBV5-1 and TRBJ1-6, the complete variable domain reads KAGVTQTPRYLIKTRGQQVTLSCSPISGHRSVSWYQQTPGQGLQFLFEYFSETQRNKGNFPGRFSGRQFSNSRSEMNVSTLELGDSALYLCASRLAGTGVSPLHFGNGTRLTVT.

This clone was seen a single time. The rearrangement links TRBV4-1 to TRBJ2-3, with TRBD2 matching 14 bases. The V and J ends lost 4 bases and 4 bases, in that order; junction bases with no gene match: 7. CDR1 and CDR2 (germline): MGHRA, YSYEKL. The CDR3 consists of 17 residues. CDR3 in DNA: TGCGCCAGCAGCCCCCTGACTAGCGGGGGGGCCCCAGATACGCAGTATTTT. As protein: CASSPLTSGGAPDTQYF.

The sample holds one count of this clone. The chain uses TRBV10-2 and TRBJ1-4; D gene uncertain. The CDR3 contains 14 residues. With 2 bases removed from V and 7 bases from J, the gap between germline ends came to 11 bases. Germline values: CDR1 WSHSY, CDR2 SAAADI. CDR3 amino acids: CASSEVGSGEKLFF. The CDR3 region has the DNA TGCGCCAGCAGTGAGGTCGGCTCGGGTGAAAAACTGTTTTTT.

V is TRBV2 and J is TRBJ2-2, with D unresolved. CDR1 and CDR2 (germline): SNHLY, FYNNEI. The CDR3 is 17 residues long. V lost 0 bases and J lost 2, with 13 bases in between. The CDR3 coding sequence is TGTGCCAGCAGTGAAGCGCTTGTGGGCCCTAACACCGGGGAGCTGTTTTTT. This encodes CASSEALVGPNTGELFF.

V and J are TRBV5-1 and TRBJ2-7, with 8 bases lining up with TRBD1. Trimming at V came to 3 bases and at J to 2 bases, leaving 7 bases not matched to a gene. This CDR3 contains 15 residues. CDR1 and CDR2 (germline): SGHRS, YFSETQ. The CDR3: CASSWGTGGTYEQYF. CDR3 nucleotides: TGCGCCAGCAGCTGGGGGACAGGAGGGACCTACGAGCAGTACTTC.